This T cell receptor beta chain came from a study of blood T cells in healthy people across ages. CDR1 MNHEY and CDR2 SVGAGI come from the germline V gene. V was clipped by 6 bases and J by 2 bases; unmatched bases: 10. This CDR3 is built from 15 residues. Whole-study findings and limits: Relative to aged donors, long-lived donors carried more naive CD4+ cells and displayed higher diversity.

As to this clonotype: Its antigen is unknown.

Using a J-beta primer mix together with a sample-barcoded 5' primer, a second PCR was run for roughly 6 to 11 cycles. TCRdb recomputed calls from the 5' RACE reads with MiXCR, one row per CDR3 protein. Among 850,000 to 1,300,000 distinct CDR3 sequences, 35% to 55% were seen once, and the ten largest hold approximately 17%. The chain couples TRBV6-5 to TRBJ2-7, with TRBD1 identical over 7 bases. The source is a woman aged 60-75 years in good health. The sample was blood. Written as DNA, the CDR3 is TGTGCCAGCAGCCCCACAGGGGCCCTACCCTACGAGCAGTACTTC. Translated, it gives CASSPTGALPYEQYF.